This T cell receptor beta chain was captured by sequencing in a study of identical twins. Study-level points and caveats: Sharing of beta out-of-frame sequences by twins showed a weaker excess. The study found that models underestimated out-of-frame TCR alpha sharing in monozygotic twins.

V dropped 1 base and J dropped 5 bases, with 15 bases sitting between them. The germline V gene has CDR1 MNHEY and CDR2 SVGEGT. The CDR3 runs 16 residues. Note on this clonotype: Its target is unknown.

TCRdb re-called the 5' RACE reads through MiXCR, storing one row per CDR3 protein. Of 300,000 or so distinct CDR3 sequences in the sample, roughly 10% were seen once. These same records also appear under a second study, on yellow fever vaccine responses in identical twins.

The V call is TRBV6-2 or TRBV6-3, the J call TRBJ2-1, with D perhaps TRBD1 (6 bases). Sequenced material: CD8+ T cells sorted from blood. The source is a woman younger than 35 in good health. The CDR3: CASSYLGGQGHNEQFF. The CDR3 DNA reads TGTGCCAGCAGTTACTTAGGTGGGCAGGGGCACAATGAGCAGTTCTTC.